This TCR beta chain is drawn from a study of OX40 agonist ivuxolimab in advanced cancers. The table came from immunoSEQ multiplex PCR; TCRdb's copy has only in-frame clones and leaves some out. The sample yields some 130,000 clones, around 87% seen once. V was cut by 4 bases and J by 3 bases, with 15 bases left in between. The CDR3 spans 14 residues. Germline V gene sequence: CDR1 GTSNPN, CDR2 SVGIG (reference sequence). On this clone: Its antigen is still unknown.

General observations from the study: There were also nonresponders showing low normalized T-cell clonal expansion.

The rearrangement links TRBV30 to TRBJ1-2; D gene unclear. The sample here was CD4+ or CD8+ T cells sorted from blood, taken in a trial of the OX40 agonist ivuxolimab. The receptor comes from an adult with an advanced solid tumor such as melanoma, head and neck, liver or kidney cancer. The CDR3 sequence: CAWNSLPKDYGYTF. The CDR3 bases are TGTGCCTGGAACAGTCTCCCTAAAGACTATGGCTACACCTTC.